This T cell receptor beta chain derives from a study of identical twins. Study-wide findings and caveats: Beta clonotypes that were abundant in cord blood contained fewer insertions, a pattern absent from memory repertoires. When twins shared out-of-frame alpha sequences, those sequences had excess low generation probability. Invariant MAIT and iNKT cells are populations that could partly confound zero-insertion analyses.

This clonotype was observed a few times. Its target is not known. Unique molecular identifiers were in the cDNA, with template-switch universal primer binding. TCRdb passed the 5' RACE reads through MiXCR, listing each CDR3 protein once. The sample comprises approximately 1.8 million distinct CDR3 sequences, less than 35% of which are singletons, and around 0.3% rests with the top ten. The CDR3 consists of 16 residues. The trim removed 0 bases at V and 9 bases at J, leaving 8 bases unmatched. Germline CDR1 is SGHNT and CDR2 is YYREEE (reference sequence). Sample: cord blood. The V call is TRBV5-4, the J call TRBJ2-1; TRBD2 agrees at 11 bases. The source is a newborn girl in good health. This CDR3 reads CASSLVWVAGGVEQFF. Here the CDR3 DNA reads TGTGCCAGCAGCTTGGTTTGGGTAGCGGGGGGGGTTGAGCAGTTCTTC. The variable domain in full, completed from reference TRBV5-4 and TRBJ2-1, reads ETGVTQSPTHLIKTRGQQVTLRCSSQSGHNTVSWYQQALGQGPQFIFQYYREEENGRGNFPPRFSGLQFPNYSSELNVNALELDDSALYLCASSLVWVAGGVEQFFGPGTRLTVL.